Listed below are T cell receptor beta chains from one sample, sequenced in a study of cytomegalovirus exposure and HLA in healthy donors. This table comes from immunoSEQ multiplex PCR, and its TCRdb copy is limited to in-frame clones, with some not included. The data show 200,000 or so clones, approximately 80% seen once. The sequenced sample consisted of PBMCs. The source of these receptors is a girl aged 5 to 17 in good health and CMV-seronegative. CDR3s include the opening cysteine and the closing phenylalanine or tryptophan. The D gene is left open where the match is weak.

D gene: TRBD2; V gene: TRBV27; J gene: TRBJ2-1; CDR3 length: 15; CDR3 protein: CASTLAGNSYNEQFF
D gene: TRBD2; V gene: TRBV5-4; J gene: TRBJ2-5; CDR3 length: 17; CDR3 protein: CASSRGWTSGYQETQYF
D gene: TRBD1; V gene: TRBV5-1; J gene: TRBJ1-3; CDR3 length: 14; CDR3 protein: CASAGQGSGNTIYF
D gene: TRBD1; V gene: TRBV4-2; J gene: TRBJ1-4; CDR3 length: 16; CDR3 protein: CASSQDGDRLAAKLFF
D gene: NA; V gene: TRBV11-2; J gene: TRBJ1-1; CDR3 length: 14; CDR3 protein: CASSSSDKNTEAFF
D gene: NA; V gene: TRBV27; J gene: TRBJ2-1; CDR3 length: 12; CDR3 protein: CASRQYYNEQFF
D gene: TRBD2; V gene: TRBV27; J gene: TRBJ2-5; CDR3 length: 15; CDR3 protein: CASSLLAGGQETQYF
D gene: TRBD1; V gene: TRBV28; J gene: TRBJ2-1; CDR3 length: 15; CDR3 protein: CASSLPGQVINEQFF
D gene: NA; V gene: TRBV30; J gene: TRBJ1-5; CDR3 length: 13; CDR3 protein: CAWTVVGNQPQHF
D gene: NA; V gene: TRBV19; J gene: TRBJ1-3; CDR3 length: 16; CDR3 protein: CASSIPGGVSGNTIYF
D gene: TRBD1; V gene: TRBV6-5; J gene: TRBJ1-5; CDR3 length: 15; CDR3 protein: CASSYQKGANQPQHF
D gene: NA; V gene: TRBV5-1; J gene: TRBJ2-2; CDR3 length: 14; CDR3 protein: CASSTVGATGELFF
D gene: TRBD2; V gene: TRBV4-1; J gene: TRBJ2-7; CDR3 length: 17; CDR3 protein: CASSQGRLAGATYEQYF
D gene: NA; V gene: TRBV28; J gene: TRBJ1-4; CDR3 length: 17; CDR3 protein: CASSLWTGGRTNEKLFF
D gene: NA; V gene: TRBV20-1; J gene: TRBJ1-1; CDR3 length: 11; CDR3 protein: CSVSRGVEAFF
D gene: NA; V gene: TRBV15; J gene: TRBJ2-5; CDR3 length: 17; CDR3 protein: CATRRQGSAGFQETQYF
D gene: NA; V gene: TRBV9; J gene: TRBJ2-2; CDR3 length: 15; CDR3 protein: CASSVGQGTSGELFF
D gene: TRBD1; V gene: TRBV28; J gene: TRBJ2-5; CDR3 length: 18; CDR3 protein: CASRGPGTGSRSHETQYF
D gene: TRBD1; V gene: TRBV7-3; J gene: TRBJ1-1; CDR3 length: 13; CDR3 protein: CASSYRGATEAFF
D gene: TRBD1; V gene: TRBV7-9; J gene: TRBJ2-3; CDR3 length: 18; CDR3 protein: CASSLIAGNRGYTDTQYF
D gene: NA; V gene: TRBV6-6; J gene: TRBJ2-2; CDR3 length: 13; CDR3 protein: CASSYRFGLELFF
D gene: TRBD2; V gene: TRBV25-1; J gene: TRBJ2-7; CDR3 length: 15; CDR3 protein: CASSLAGTSSYEQYF
D gene: TRBD2; V gene: TRBV5-6; J gene: TRBJ2-3; CDR3 length: 17; CDR3 protein: CASSMLAAGVITDTQYF
D gene: NA; V gene: TRBV28; J gene: TRBJ1-2; CDR3 length: 15; CDR3 protein: CASSSLPTGSYGYTF
D gene: NA; V gene: TRBV9; J gene: TRBJ1-2; CDR3 length: 16; CDR3 protein: CASSVGGGRHNYGYTF
D gene: NA; V gene: TRBV19; J gene: TRBJ2-5; CDR3 length: 13; CDR3 protein: CASTPGLRETQYF
D gene: TRBD1; V gene: TRBV6-1; J gene: TRBJ1-6; CDR3 length: 14; CDR3 protein: CASRETGLNSPLHF
D gene: NA; V gene: TRBV28; J gene: NA; CDR3 length: 14; CDR3 protein: CASIPGSGPYEQYF
D gene: TRBD2; V gene: TRBV7-3; J gene: TRBJ2-1; CDR3 length: 15; CDR3 protein: CASSPLAGGIDEQFF
D gene: TRBD1; V gene: TRBV25-1; J gene: TRBJ2-1; CDR3 length: 16; CDR3 protein: CDSSHKQGQTKEEQFF
D gene: NA; V gene: TRBV28; J gene: TRBJ1-4; CDR3 length: 13; CDR3 protein: CASRRVNEEKLFF
D gene: NA; V gene: TRBV7-3; J gene: TRBJ2-1; CDR3 length: 15; CDR3 protein: CASSPYSGASNEQFF